What follows are 26 T cell receptor beta chains derived from one specimen sequenced in a study of blood T cells in healthy people across ages. For the second PCR, which ran for about 6 to 11 cycles, a sample-barcoded 5' primer and a J-beta primer mix were used. TCRdb analysed the 5' RACE reads with MiXCR anew, one entry per CDR3 protein. The data contain roughly 830,000 distinct CDR3 sequences, around 62% of them singletons. Source material: blood. All receptors derive from a young man in good health.

This clonotype was picked up many times. This chain links TRBV20-1 with TRBJ1-1; weak D call: TRBD1 (5 bases). Trimming left V 3 bases short and J 4 bases short, with 18 bases between. The CDR3 runs 15 residues. CDR1 is DFQATT, CDR2 SNEGSKA, per germline (reference sequence). CDR3 residues: CSASGAMAVGTEAFF. The CDR3 bases are TGCAGTGCTAGTGGGGCCATGGCTGTGGGCACTGAAGCTTTCTTT.

This CDR3 reads CASSLVLGPYNEQFF. DNA for the CDR3: TGTGCCAGCAGCCTCGTCCTGGGACCCTACAATGAGCAGTTCTTC. J is TRBJ2-1 and V is TRBV6-2 or TRBV6-3; either TRBD1 or TRBD2 may fit D (5 bases each). In germline, CDR1 is MNHEY, CDR2 SVGEGT. Trimming removed 6 bases from V and 2 bases from J, with 14 bases in between. The CDR3 is 15 residues long.

The chain has TRBV29-1 and TRBJ2-5; 9 bases align to TRBD1. The J segment lost 4 bases and the V segment lost 7 bases, leaving 10 bases of the junction unmatched. This CDR3 is built from 14 residues. Germline CDR1 SQVTM, CDR2 ANQGSEA. CDR3 DNA: TGCAGCGAGGGACAGGGATTGGTGGGAGAGACCCAGTACTTC. This gives the protein CSEGQGLVGETQYF. The full variable domain, with the rest looked up from reference TRBV29-1 and TRBJ2-5, is SAVISQKPSRDICQRGTSLTIQCQVDSQVTMMFWYRQQPGQSLTLIATANQGSEATYESGFVIDKFPISRPNLTFSTLTVSNMSPEDSSIYLCSEGQGLVGETQYFGPGTRLLVL.

This sequence joins TRBV20-1 and TRBJ2-7; unclear D gene. Per the germline V gene, CDR1 is DFQATT and CDR2 is SNEGSKA (reference sequence). Trimming took off 1 base at V and 5 bases at J, with 6 bases between the two ends. The CDR3 extends over 11 amino acids. CDR3 in DNA: TGCAGTGCTAGAGTGGGGAACGAGCAGTACTTC. This codes for CSARVGNEQYF.

The CDR3 loop is CASSSPRNEQFF. The CDR3 DNA sequence: TGTGCCAGCAGCTCTCCCCGGAATGAGCAGTTCTTC. This chain uses TRBV7-2 with TRBJ2-1; D uncertain. There are 12 residues in the CDR3. CDR1 and CDR2 from the germline V gene are SGHTA and FQGNSA. V gave up 4 bases and J gave up 7 bases, with 8 bases separating them.

In regard to this clonotype: The germline gene is not matched at one end of the junction; a read error may be the cause. This rearrangement joins TRBV5-1 to TRBJ2-5; 7 bases line up with TRBD1. The germline V gene has CDR1 SGHRS and CDR2 YFSETQ. CDR3 length: 15 amino acids. The CDR3 loop is CTSSLTGTALNEQYF. CDR3 bases: TGCACCAGCAGCTTAACCGGGACAGCCCTCAATGAGCAGTACTTC.

Comment on this clonotype: Relative to the germline gene, one junction end is altered; a read error may explain this. The chain joins TRBV20-1 to TRBJ2-3, with D maybe TRBD1 (8 bases). This CDR3 has 15 residues. CDR1 and CDR2 from the germline V gene are DFQATT and SNEGSKA (reference sequence). The CDR3 protein is CSARSGTGSTDTQYF. The CDR3 DNA is TGCAGTGCTAGAAGCGGGACAGGTAGCACTGATACGCAGTATTTT.

V is TRBV2 and J is TRBJ1-5; 10 bases agree with TRBD1. Trimming took 7 bases from V and 6 from J; bases not matched to a gene: 9. The CDR3 has 15 amino acids. Germline CDR1 SNHLY, CDR2 FYNNEI. CDR3 nucleotide sequence: TGTGCCAGCAACCCAGACAGGGGGCGAGGTCAGCCCCAGCATTTT. Its translation is CASNPDRGRGQPQHF. The complete variable domain, with remaining parts taken from reference TRBV2 and TRBJ1-5, reads EPEVTQTPSHQVTQMGQEVILRCVPISNHLYFYWYRQILGQKVEFLVSFYNNEISEKSEIFDDQFSVERPDGSNFTLKIRSTKLEDSAMYFCASNPDRGRGQPQHFGDGTRLSIL.

The V gene is TRBV6-5, the J gene TRBJ2-3; maybe TRBD2 (6 bases). Per the germline V gene, CDR1 is MNHEY and CDR2 is SVGAGI. V dropped 3 bases and J dropped 3 bases, with 13 bases sitting between them. This CDR3 has 15 amino acids. The CDR3 coding sequence is TGTGCCAGCAGTTATACAGCGGGCGGGACAGATACGCAGTATTTT. Its protein product is CASSYTAGGTDTQYF.

J is TRBJ2-1 and V is TRBV27, with D tentatively TRBD1 (5 bases). V was pared by 5 bases and J by 2 bases, with 10 bases between. CDR1 is MNHEY and CDR2 is SMNVEV in the germline V gene (reference sequence). CDR3 length: 14 amino acids. The CDR3: CASSAGITYNEQFF. The CDR3 DNA sequence: TGTGCCAGCAGTGCAGGGATAACCTACAATGAGCAGTTCTTC.

CDR3 in amino acids: CASSERDTYNEKLFF. CDR3 coding DNA: TGTGCCAGCAGTGAAAGGGACACGTACAATGAAAAACTGTTTTTT. The V call is TRBV2, the J call TRBJ1-4, with D maybe TRBD1 (6 bases). The CDR3 is 15 residues long. The V end lost 2 bases, the J end lost 5 bases, and 12 bases lay between the germline ends. The germline gives CDR1 SNHLY, CDR2 FYNNEI. The complete variable domain, with remaining parts taken from reference TRBV2 and TRBJ1-4, reads EPEVTQTPSHQVTQMGQEVILRCVPISNHLYFYWYRQILGQKVEFLVSFYNNEISEKSEIFDDQFSVERPDGSNFTLKIRSTKLEDSAMYFCASSERDTYNEKLFFGSGTQLSVL.

A remark on this clonotype: At one end the junction does not follow the germline gene, possibly because of a read error. Written as DNA, the CDR3 is TGTGCCGGCAGCTTAGGGGATCTGAGGGAAAAACTGTTTTTT. Protein: CAGSLGDLREKLFF. The chain uses TRBV7-2 and TRBJ1-4; perhaps TRBD1 as D (5 bases). Germline assignment: CDR1 SGHTA and CDR2 FQGNSA. The CDR3 contains 14 residues.

There are a few counts of this clonotype. This rearrangement joins TRBV12-3 or TRBV12-4 to TRBJ2-1, with TRBD2 as a possible D gene (7 bases). V dropped 2 bases and J dropped 8 bases, with 16 bases sitting between them. The CDR3 length is 15 residues. CDR3 nucleotides: TGTGCCAGCAGTTTACTGGCGGAGGGGGGGTATGAGCAGTTCTTC. Translating it yields CASSLLAEGGYEQFF.

The gene calls are TRBV10-3 and TRBJ2-7, with D tentatively TRBD2 (6 bases). Germline V gives CDR1 ENHRY, CDR2 SYGVKD. V shed 4 bases and J shed 2 bases, with 15 bases lying between them. The CDR3 contains 15 residues. This chain's CDR3 is CAISGPGVNPYEQYF. DNA for the CDR3: TGTGCCATCAGTGGTCCGGGGGTCAACCCCTACGAGCAGTACTTC.

This clonotype has only a few counts. This chain connects TRBV5-1 to TRBJ1-1; D might be TRBD1 (5 bases). CDR3 length equals 14 residues. In germline, CDR1 is SGHRS, CDR2 YFSETQ. V was trimmed by 2 bases and J by 2 bases, leaving 10 bases between them. As DNA, the CDR3 is TGCGCCAGCAGCTTCCAGGACACTAACACTGAAGCTTTCTTT. It specifies CASSFQDTNTEAFF.

This clonotype was seen more than once but under ten times. The rearrangement uses TRBV6-5 and TRBJ2-3; the D gene is possibly TRBD1 (6 bases). V was clipped by 2 bases and J by 2 bases, with 11 bases between them. Germline values: CDR1 MNHEY, CDR2 SVGAGI. The CDR3 totals 15 residues. Here the CDR3 reads CASSYRDTYTDTQYF. As DNA, the CDR3 is TGTGCCAGCAGTTACCGGGACACCTACACAGATACGCAGTATTTT.

The chain combines TRBV29-1 with TRBJ2-7; no definite D call. This CDR3 region has 12 residues. Trimming cost V 7 bases and J 4 bases, with 14 bases left between them. The germline CDR1 and CDR2 sequences are SQVTM and ANQGSEA. CDR3 sequence (DNA): TGCAGCGCCCAACGGCTGGGATACGAGCAGTACTTC. Protein product: CSAQRLGYEQYF.

This clonotype was detected only a few times. The V and J genes are TRBV10-3 and TRBJ2-2; 10 nucleotides align to TRBD2. Trimming at V came to 2 bases and at J to 3 bases, leaving 9 bases not matched to a gene. This CDR3 comprises 18 residues. Germline CDR1 reads ENHRY; CDR2 reads SYGVKD. CDR3 sequence (DNA): TGTGCCATCAGTGAGGCGTCTAGCGGGGGCCAGGACACCGGGGAGCTGTTTTTT. Translating gives CAISEASSGGQDTGELFF.

The V call is TRBV20-1, the J call TRBJ1-5; D possibly corresponds to TRBD1 (6 bases). The CDR3 runs to 15 residues. Trimming removed 3 bases at V and 6 bases at J, with 18 bases between. Germline V gives CDR1 DFQATT, CDR2 SNEGSKA (reference sequence). CDR3 coding DNA: TGCAGTGCTAGGGGCCAGGGGCTTCTAACTCAGCCCCAGCATTTT. It specifies CSARGQGLLTQPQHF.

There are a few counts of this clonotype. The V and J genes are TRBV6-2 or TRBV6-3 and TRBJ2-3; D may be TRBD2 (6 bases). Germline V gives CDR1 MNHEY, CDR2 SVGEGT. Trimming stripped 7 bases from V and 2 bases from J, with 22 bases between. This CDR3 spans 17 amino acids. CDR3 sequence: CASIAAGGARPTDTQYF. The CDR3 nucleotides read TGTGCCAGCATAGCCGCCGGGGGTGCGCGTCCCACAGATACGCAGTATTTT.

This clonotype was found once. V and J are TRBV21-1 and TRBJ1-1; no check of the table's D call, TRBD1, against the DNA was made. TRBV21-1 is an annotated pseudogene. There are 15 residues in the CDR3. The CDR3 reads CACSSRDRQNTEAFF. The CDR3 DNA sequence: TGTGCCTGCAGTTCCCGGGACAGGCAAAACACTGAAGCTTTCTTT.

The chain combines TRBV9 with TRBJ1-1, with D maybe TRBD1 (6 bases). There are 15 residues in the CDR3. Germline values: CDR1 SGDLS, CDR2 YYNGEE. The germline V and J ends were trimmed by 4 bases and 3 bases, with 16 bases remaining between them. This CDR3 reads CASSPRGGQDTEAFF. CDR3 sequence (DNA): TGTGCCAGCAGCCCTAGAGGGGGGCAGGACACTGAAGCTTTCTTT.

J is TRBJ2-1 and V is TRBV7-9; 9 nucleotides line up with TRBD2. Per germline, CDR1 SEHNR and CDR2 FQNEAQ (reference sequence). The CDR3 runs to 16 residues. Losses at the gene ends were 2 bases for V and 7 bases for J; bases not matched to a gene: 9. This CDR3 reads CASSLSRRGGRNEQFF. The DNA for the CDR3 is TGTGCCAGCAGCTTAAGTCGGCGGGGGGGCCGGAATGAGCAGTTCTTC.

J is TRBJ1-2 and V is TRBV27, with 10 nucleotides matching TRBD1. The V and J ends lost 2 bases and 3 bases, in that order; junction bases with no gene match: 3. Germline V gene lookup returns CDR1 MNHEY and CDR2 SMNVEV (reference sequence). The CDR3 extends over 15 amino acids. The CDR3 here is CASSLRQGADYGYTF. The CDR3 DNA sequence: TGTGCCAGCAGTTTAAGACAGGGGGCAGACTATGGCTACACCTTC.

The J gene is TRBJ2-1, the V gene TRBV27, with TRBD2 matching over 7 bases. V gave up 2 bases and J gave up 4 bases; unmatched junction bases: 5. Per germline, CDR1 MNHEY and CDR2 SMNVEV (reference sequence). This CDR3 region has 15 residues. Written as DNA, the CDR3 is TGTGCCAGCAGTTTACTAGCGGTGGGATACAATGAGCAGTTCTTC. It specifies CASSLLAVGYNEQFF.

The gene calls are TRBV4-3 and TRBJ1-4, with D tentatively TRBD1 (6 bases). Deletions cut 4 bases from V and 4 bases from J, with 16 bases between. The CDR3 has 16 amino acids. The germline V gene encodes CDR1 LGHNA and CDR2 YSLEER. Written as DNA, the CDR3 is TGCGCCAGCAGCCGGGGGCTGGAGGGCCATAATGAAAAACTGTTTTTT. The encoded protein is CASSRGLEGHNEKLFF.